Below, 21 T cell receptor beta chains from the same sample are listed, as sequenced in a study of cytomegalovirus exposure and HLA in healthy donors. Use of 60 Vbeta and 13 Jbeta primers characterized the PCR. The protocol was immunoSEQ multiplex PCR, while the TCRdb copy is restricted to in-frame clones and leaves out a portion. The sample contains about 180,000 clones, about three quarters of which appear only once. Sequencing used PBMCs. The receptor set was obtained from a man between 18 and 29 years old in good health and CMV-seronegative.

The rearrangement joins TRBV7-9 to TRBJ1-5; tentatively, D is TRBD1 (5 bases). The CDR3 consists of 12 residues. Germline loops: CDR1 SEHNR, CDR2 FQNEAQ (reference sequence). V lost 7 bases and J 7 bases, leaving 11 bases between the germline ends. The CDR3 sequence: CASTHQGQPQHF. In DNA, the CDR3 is TGTGCCAGCACCCACCAGGGACAGCCCCAGCATTTT.

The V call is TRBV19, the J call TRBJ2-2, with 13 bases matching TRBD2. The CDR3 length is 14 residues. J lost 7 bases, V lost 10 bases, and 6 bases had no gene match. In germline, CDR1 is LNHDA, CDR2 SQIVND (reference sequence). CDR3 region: CATGLAGVGGELFF. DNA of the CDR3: TGTGCCACCGGACTAGCGGGGGTGGGCGGGGAGCTGTTTTTT.

The CDR3 loop reads CASSKPGQRNYGYTF. The CDR3 DNA is TGTGCCAGTAGTAAGCCGGGACAGAGAAACTATGGCTACACCTTC. The chain couples TRBV19 to TRBJ1-2; 7 bases line up with TRBD1. J was trimmed by 2 bases and V by 4 bases; bases with no gene match: 7. Germline-derived CDR1 and CDR2 are LNHDA and SQIVND (reference sequence). The CDR3 length is 15 residues.

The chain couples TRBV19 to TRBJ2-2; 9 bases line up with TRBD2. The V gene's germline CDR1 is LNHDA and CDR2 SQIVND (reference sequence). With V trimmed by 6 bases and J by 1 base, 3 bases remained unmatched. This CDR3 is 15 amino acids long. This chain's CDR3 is CASRLAGMNTGELFF. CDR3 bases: TGTGCCAGTAGGCTAGCGGGGATGAACACCGGGGAGCTGTTTTTT.

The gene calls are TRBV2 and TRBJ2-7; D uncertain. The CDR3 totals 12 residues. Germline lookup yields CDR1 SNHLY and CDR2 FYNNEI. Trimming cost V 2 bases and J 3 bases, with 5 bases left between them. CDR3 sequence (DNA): TGTGCCAGCAGTGAATCGGGCTACGAGCAGTACTTC. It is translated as CASSESGYEQYF.

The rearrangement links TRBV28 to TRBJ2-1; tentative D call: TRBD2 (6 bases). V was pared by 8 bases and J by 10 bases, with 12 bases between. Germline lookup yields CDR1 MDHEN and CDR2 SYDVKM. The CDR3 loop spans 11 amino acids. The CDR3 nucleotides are TGTGCCAGCGGGGGGATTTCCGAGCAGTTCTTC. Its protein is CASGGISEQFF. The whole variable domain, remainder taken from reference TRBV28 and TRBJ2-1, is DVKVTQSSRYLVKRTGEKVFLECVQDMDHENMFWYRQDPGLGLRLIYFSYDVKMKEKGDIPEGYSVSREKKERFSLILESASTNQTSMYLCASGGISEQFFGPGTRLTVL.

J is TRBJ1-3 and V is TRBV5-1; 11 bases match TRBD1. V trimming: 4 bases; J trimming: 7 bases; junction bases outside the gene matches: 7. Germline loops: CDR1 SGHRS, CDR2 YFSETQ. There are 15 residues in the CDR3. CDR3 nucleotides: TGCGCCAGCAGCCGATCGGGACAGGGGGAGAACACCATATATTTT. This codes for CASSRSGQGENTIYF.

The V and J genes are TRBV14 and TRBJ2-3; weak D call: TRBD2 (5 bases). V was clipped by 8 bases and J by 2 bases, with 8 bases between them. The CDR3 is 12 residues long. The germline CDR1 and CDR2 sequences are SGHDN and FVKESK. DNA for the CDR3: TGTGCCAGCGGGGAGAACACAGATACGCAGTATTTT. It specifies CASGENTDTQYF.

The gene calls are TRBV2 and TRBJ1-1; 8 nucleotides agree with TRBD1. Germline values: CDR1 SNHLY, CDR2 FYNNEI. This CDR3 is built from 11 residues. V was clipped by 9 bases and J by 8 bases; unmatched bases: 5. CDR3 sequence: CASRQGREAFF. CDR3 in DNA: TGTGCCAGTAGACAGGGGCGGGAAGCTTTCTTT. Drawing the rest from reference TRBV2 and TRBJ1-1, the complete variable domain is EPEVTQTPSHQVTQMGQEVILRCVPISNHLYFYWYRQILGQKVEFLVSFYNNEISEKSEIFDDQFSVERPDGSNFTLKIRSTKLEDSAMYFCASRQGREAFFGQGTRLTVV.

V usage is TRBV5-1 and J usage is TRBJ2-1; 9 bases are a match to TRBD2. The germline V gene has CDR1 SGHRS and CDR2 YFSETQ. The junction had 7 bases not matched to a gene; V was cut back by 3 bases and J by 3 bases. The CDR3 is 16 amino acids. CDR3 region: CASSSSAGGVYNEQFF. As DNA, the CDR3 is TGCGCCAGCAGCTCCTCGGCGGGGGGGGTCTACAATGAGCAGTTCTTC.

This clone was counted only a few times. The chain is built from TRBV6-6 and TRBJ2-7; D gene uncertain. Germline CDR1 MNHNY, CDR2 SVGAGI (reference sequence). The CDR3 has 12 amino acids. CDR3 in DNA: TGTGCCAGCAGTTACACCTCGGCACACCTAGAGGTC. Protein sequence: CASSYTSAHLEV.

The CDR3 coding sequence is TGTGCCAGCAGCTTAGAGTCTTGGCCCCGCTCCTACGAGCAGTACTTC. Amino acid sequence: CASSLESWPRSYEQYF. The chain couples TRBV7-2 to TRBJ2-7; no clear D. This CDR3 has 16 residues. Germline V gives CDR1 SGHTA, CDR2 FQGNSA. Trimming stripped 1 base from V and 0 bases from J, with 13 bases between. Drawing the rest from reference TRBV7-2 and TRBJ2-7, the complete variable domain is GAGVSQSPSNKVTEKGKDVELRCDPISGHTALYWYRQSLGQGLEFLIYFQGNSAPDKSGLPSDRFSAERTGGSVSTLTIQRTQQEDSAVYLCASSLESWPRSYEQYFGPGTRLTVT.

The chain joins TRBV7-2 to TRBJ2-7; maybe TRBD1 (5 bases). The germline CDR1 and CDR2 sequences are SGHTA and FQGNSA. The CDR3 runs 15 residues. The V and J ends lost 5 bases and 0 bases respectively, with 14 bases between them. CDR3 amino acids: CASSQDPGNSYEQYF. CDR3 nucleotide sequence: TGTGCCAGCAGCCAAGACCCAGGGAACTCCTACGAGCAGTACTTC.

CDR3 DNA: TGTGCCAGCAGCTGGGCGGGCGGGGGGGCCGGAGATACGCAGTATTTT. Its translation is CASSWAGGGAGDTQYF. This sequence joins TRBV7-6 and TRBJ2-3; 9 positions match TRBD2. With V trimmed by 4 bases and J by 5 bases, 10 bases remained unmatched. The CDR3 is 16 amino acids. CDR1 and CDR2 (germline): SGHVS, FNYEAQ.

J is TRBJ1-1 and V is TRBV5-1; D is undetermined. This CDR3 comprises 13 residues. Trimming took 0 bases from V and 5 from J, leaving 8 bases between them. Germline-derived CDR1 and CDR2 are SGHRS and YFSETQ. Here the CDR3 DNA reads TGCGCCAGCAGCTTGGGGCCGCCAACTGAAGCTTTCTTT. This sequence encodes CASSLGPPTEAFF.

The CDR3 here is CASSPFTGQGASPGELFF. The CDR3 DNA reads TGTGCCAGCAGCCCCTTCACGGGACAGGGGGCTTCTCCCGGGGAGCTGTTTTTT. The chain uses TRBV14 and TRBJ2-2, with 12 bases identical to TRBD1. The CDR3 is 18 residues long. J lost 6 bases, V lost 4 bases, and 12 bases had no gene match. The germline CDR1 and CDR2 sequences are SGHDN and FVKESK.

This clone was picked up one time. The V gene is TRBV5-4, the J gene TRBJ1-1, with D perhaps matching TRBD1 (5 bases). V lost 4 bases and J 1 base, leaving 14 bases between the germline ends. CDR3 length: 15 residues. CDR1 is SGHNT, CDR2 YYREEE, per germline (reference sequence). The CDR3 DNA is TGTGCCAGCAGCCCCCGGGAGGGGCCGAACACTGAAGCTTTCTTT. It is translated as CASSPREGPNTEAFF.

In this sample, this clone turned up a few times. The CDR3 reads CASSKIGGGARADTQYF. In nucleotides, the CDR3 is TGTGCCAGCAGCAAGATAGGTGGGGGGGCCAGGGCAGATACGCAGTATTTT. V usage is TRBV7-2 and J usage is TRBJ2-3, with D possibly TRBD2 on 7 matching bases. The germline V gene encodes CDR1 SGHTA and CDR2 FQGNSA. This CDR3 region has 17 residues. Trimming took off 5 bases at V and 4 bases at J, with 22 bases between the two ends.

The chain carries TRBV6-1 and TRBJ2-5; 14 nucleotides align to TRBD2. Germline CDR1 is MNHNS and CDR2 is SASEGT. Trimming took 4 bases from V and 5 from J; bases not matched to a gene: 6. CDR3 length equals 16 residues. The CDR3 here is CASSATSGGAWETQYF. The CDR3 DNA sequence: TGTGCCAGCAGTGCGACTAGCGGGGGGGCCTGGGAGACCCAGTACTTC.

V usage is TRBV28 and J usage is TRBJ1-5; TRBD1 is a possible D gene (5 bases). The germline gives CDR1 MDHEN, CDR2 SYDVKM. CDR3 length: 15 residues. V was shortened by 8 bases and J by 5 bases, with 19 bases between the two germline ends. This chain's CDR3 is CASLQGGGTDQPQHF. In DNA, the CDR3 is TGTGCCAGCCTTCAAGGAGGAGGGACCGATCAGCCCCAGCATTTT.

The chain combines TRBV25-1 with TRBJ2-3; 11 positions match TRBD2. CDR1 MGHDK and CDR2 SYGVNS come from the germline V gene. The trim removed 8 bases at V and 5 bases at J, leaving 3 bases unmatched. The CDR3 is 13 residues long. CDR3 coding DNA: TGTGCCAGCTCTGGACTAGCGGGAGATACGCAGTATTTT. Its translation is CASSGLAGDTQYF.